This record concerns one TCR beta chain sequence. Its specificity is unknown. The CDR3 loop spans 12 amino acids. Trimming stripped 2 bases from V and 4 bases from J, with 4 bases between. Germline CDR1 and CDR2: SEHNR and FQNEAQ (reference sequence). The sample originates from a study of OX40 agonist ivuxolimab in advanced cancers. On the study more broadly: Patients received ivuxolimab, an agonistic anti-OX40 (CD134) antibody.

Exclusion of a patient followed from autoimmune disease history or systemic immunosuppression. Regarding the study as a whole: Normalized T-cell clonal expansion was also low in a subset of nonresponders. Within 6 weeks, CD4+ and CD8+ blood T cells expanded clonally at 0.1 to 3.0 mg/kg.

Using immunoSEQ multiplex PCR, the repertoire was profiled, and TCRdb retains in-frame clones only, with some absent. The sample holds 30,000 to 40,000 clones, nearly 75% seen once. V and J are TRBV7-9 and TRBJ2-3; D ambiguous. The sequence was collected from an adult with an advanced solid tumor such as melanoma, head and neck, liver or kidney cancer. The starting material was CD4+ or CD8+ T cells sorted from blood, obtained in a trial of the OX40 agonist ivuxolimab. The CDR3 nucleotides are TGTGCCAGCAGCTTAAAGTCAGATACGCAGTATTTT. Its translation is CASSLKSDTQYF.